Sequencing of this TCR beta chain was carried out in a study of cytomegalovirus exposure and HLA in healthy donors. Germline V gene data show CDR1 as SGHNT and CDR2 as YENEEA. The CDR3 length is 15 residues. Deletions cut 8 bases from V and 3 bases from J, with 16 bases between. Primers: 60 Vbeta forward and 13 Jbeta reverse. Method: immunoSEQ multiplex PCR; TCRdb's copy keeps in-frame clones and lacks some. This sample yields under 80,000 clones, of which about 71% are seen a single time; roughly 7.2% belongs to the top ten. Sample: PBMCs. The chain links TRBV11-3 to TRBJ2-2; maybe TRBD1 (6 bases). The receptor comes from a woman in her forties in good health and CMV-seronegative. The CDR3 spells CASASGAGDTGELFF. In DNA form, the CDR3 reads TGTGCCAGCGCGTCTGGGGCAGGGGACACCGGGGAGCTGTTTTTT.